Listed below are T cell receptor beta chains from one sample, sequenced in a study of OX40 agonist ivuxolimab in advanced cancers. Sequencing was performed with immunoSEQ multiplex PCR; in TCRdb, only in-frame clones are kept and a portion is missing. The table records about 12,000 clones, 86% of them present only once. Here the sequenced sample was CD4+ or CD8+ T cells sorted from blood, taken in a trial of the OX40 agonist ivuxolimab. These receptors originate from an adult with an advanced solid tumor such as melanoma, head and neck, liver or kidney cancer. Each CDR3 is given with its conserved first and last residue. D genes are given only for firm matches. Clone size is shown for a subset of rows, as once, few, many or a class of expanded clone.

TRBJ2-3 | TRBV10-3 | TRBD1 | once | TGTGCCATCACGCCGGGACAGACTTCCACAGATACGCAGTATTTT | CAITPGQTSTDTQYF
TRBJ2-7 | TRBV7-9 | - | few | TGTGCCAGCAGTTGGGACTTCTACGAGCAGTACTTC | CASSWDFYEQYF
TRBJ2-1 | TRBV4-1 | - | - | TGCGCCAGCAGCCAAAGTACAGGTTACAATGAGCAGTTCTTC | CASSQSTGYNEQFF
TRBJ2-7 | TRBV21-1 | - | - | TGTGCCAGCAGCACTGCTGGGACAGAATCATGCTACGAGCAGTACTTC | CASSTAGTESCYEQYF
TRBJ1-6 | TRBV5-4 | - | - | TGTGCCAGCAGCTTAGGATCTATGGGTGTGCTCCACTTT | CASSLGSMGVLHF
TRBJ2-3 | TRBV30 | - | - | TGTGCCTGGAGTTGGGGGGCAGGGGAAGACACGCAGTATTTT | CAWSWGAGEDTQYF
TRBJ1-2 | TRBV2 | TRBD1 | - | TGTGCCAGCAGAGACAGGACAGGGGTTGAGGGCTACACCTTC | CASRDRTGVEGYTF
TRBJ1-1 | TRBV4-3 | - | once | TGCGCCAGCAGTCCGGGGGGCACTGAAGCTTTCTTT | CASSPGGTEAFF
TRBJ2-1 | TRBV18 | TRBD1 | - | TGTGCCAGCTCACCTGACAGGGCCCATGAGCAGTTCTTC | CASSPDRAHEQFF
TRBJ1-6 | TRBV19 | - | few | TGTGCCAGTAGTATTGGCCAGCCCAATAATTCACCCCTCCACTTT | CASSIGQPNNSPLHF
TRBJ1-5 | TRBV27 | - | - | TGTGCCAGCAGTTTTTGGGGGCAGCCCCAGCATTTT | CASSFWGQPQHF
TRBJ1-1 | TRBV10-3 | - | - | TGTGCCATCAGTGCACAGGAGAAAAACACTGAAGCTTTCTTT | CAISAQEKNTEAFF
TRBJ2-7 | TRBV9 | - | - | TGTGCCAGCAGCGTAGGTCAGGGGACCTACGAGCAGTACTTC | CASSVGQGTYEQYF
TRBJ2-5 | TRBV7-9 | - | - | TGTGCCAGCAGGGAGGGAGGAGAGACCCAGTACTTC | CASREGGETQYF
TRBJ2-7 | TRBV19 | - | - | TGTGCCAGTAGTATATATGCGGGGAGCTCCTACGAGCAGTACTTC | CASSIYAGSSYEQYF
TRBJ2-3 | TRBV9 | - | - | TGTGCCAGCAGCGTAGCGGCTGCCACAGATACGCAGTATTTT | CASSVAAATDTQYF
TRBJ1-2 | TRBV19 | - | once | TGTGCCAGTAGTTTGGACGGGAACTATGGCTACACCTTC | CASSLDGNYGYTF
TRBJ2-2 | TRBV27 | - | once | TGTGCCAGCACCGTCTTAGCGAACACCGGGGAGCTGTTTTTT | CASTVLANTGELFF
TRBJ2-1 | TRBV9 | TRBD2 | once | TGTGCCAGCAGCAACGTAGCGGGGTACAATGAGCAGTTCTTC | CASSNVAGYNEQFF
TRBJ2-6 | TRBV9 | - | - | TGTGCCAGCAGCGTGGGTGGGGCCAACGTCCTGACTTTC | CASSVGGANVLTF
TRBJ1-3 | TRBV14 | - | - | TGTGCCAGCAGCGCGGACAGTGGAAACACCATATATTTT | CASSADSGNTIYF
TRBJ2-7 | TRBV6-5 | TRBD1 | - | TGTGCCAGCAGTAAATACCCGGGACAGGGTTTAGAGCAGTACTTC | CASSKYPGQGLEQYF
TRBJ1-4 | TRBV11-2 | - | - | TGTGCCAGCAGCTTAGGAGTGAATGAAAAACTGTTTTTT | CASSLGVNEKLFF
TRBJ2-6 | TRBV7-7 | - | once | TGTGCCAGCAGCGGATCTTGTAAGCCACAAAGTCGGGCCAACGTCCTGACTTTC | CASSGSCKPQSRANVLTF
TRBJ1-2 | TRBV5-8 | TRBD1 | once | TGTGCCAGCAGCTTGGAGACAGGGATAAACTATGGCTACACCTTC | CASSLETGINYGYTF
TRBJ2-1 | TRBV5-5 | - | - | TGTGCCAGCAGCTTCACGGCCGGGGTCGGAGAGCAGTTCTTC | CASSFTAGVGEQFF
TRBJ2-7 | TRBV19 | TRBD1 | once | TGTGCCAGCCCGCGGGGGACAGGGGAATTATGCGAGCAGTACTTC | CASPRGTGELCEQYF
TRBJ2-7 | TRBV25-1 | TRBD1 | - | TGTGCCAGCAGTGAGGGACAGGGAATCGAGCAGTACTTC | CASSEGQGIEQYF
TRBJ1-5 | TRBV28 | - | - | TGTGCCAGCAGCCAATCCGGGACACCTTATAGCAATCAGCCCCAGCATTTT | CASSQSGTPYSNQPQHF
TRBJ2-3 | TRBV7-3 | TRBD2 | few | TGTGCCAGCAGCCCAGGCGGGGGGGCAACAGATACGCAGTATTTT | CASSPGGGATDTQYF
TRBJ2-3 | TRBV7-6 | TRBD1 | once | TGTGCCAGCAGCCAGGGACAGGCTAGCACAGATACGCAGTATTTT | CASSQGQASTDTQYF
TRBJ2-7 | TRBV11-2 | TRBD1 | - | TGTGCCAGCAGCTCCGGGACAGGGGGTTTGGGTGAGCAGTACTTC | CASSSGTGGLGEQYF
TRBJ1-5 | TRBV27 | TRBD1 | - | TGTGCCAGCAGTTGGACAGGGGGCGGCCAGCCCCAGCATTTT | CASSWTGGGQPQHF
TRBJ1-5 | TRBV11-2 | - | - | TGTGCCAGCAGCTACGGTTTTAATCAGCCCCAGCATTTT | CASSYGFNQPQHF
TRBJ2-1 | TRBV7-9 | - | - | TGTGCCAGCGGAGTACAGGTCGATGAGCAGTTCTTC | CASGVQVDEQFF
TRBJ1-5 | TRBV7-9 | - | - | TGTGCCAGCAGCCAGCTCCAGGGGACCCAGCCCCAGCATTTT | CASSQLQGTQPQHF
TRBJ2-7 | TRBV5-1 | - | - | TGCGCCAGCAGCTTGGAGGGGACGAGCGAGCAGTACTTC | CASSLEGTSEQYF
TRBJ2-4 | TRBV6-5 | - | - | TGTGCCAGCAGTTACTCCATTCAGGGGGCCAAAAACATTCAGTACTTC | CASSYSIQGAKNIQYF
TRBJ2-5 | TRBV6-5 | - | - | TGTGCCAGCAGTTACGGACATTTGGAGACCCAGTACTTC | CASSYGHLETQYF
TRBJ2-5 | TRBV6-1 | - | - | TGTGCCAGCAGTTTTGAGGGTTCTATCTGGTACTTC | CASSFEGSIWYF
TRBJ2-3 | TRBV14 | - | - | TGTGCCAGCAGCCAAGAAGCCGGACAGACTAGCACAGATACGCAGTATTTT | CASSQEAGQTSTDTQYF
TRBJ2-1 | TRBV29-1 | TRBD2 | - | TGCAGCGTCGATGGGACTAGCGGGAGGTGGAATGAGCAGTTCTTC | CSVDGTSGRWNEQFF
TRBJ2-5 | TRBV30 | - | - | TGTGCCTGCCCCCTCCAAGAGACCCAGTACTTC | CACPLQETQYF
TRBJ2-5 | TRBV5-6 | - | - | TGTGCCAGCAGCTTGCTACAGGGAAGTGGAGAGACCCAGTACTTC | CASSLLQGSGETQYF
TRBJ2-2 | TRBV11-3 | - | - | TGTGCCACCGGGGGCGAGAACACCGGGGAGCTGTTTTTT | CATGGENTGELFF
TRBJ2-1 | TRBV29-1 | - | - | TGCAGCGTTGAAGACGGTGGTGGACAAAGAGAGCAGTTCTTC | CSVEDGGGQREQFF
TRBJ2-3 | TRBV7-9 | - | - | TGTGCCAGCAGCTTAGGCGGTCTGCTGTATTTT | CASSLGGLLYF
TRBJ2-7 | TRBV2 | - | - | TGTGCCAGCAGTTGGACACAAGAGTACTACGAGCAGTACTTC | CASSWTQEYYEQYF
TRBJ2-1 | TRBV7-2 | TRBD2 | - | TGTGCCAGCAGCTCCTATGCGGGAGACTACAATGAGCAGTTCTTC | CASSSYAGDYNEQFF
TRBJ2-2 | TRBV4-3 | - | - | TGCGCCAGCAGCCAAGAAGGAGGTCGGACCGGGGAGCTGTTTTTT | CASSQEGGRTGELFF